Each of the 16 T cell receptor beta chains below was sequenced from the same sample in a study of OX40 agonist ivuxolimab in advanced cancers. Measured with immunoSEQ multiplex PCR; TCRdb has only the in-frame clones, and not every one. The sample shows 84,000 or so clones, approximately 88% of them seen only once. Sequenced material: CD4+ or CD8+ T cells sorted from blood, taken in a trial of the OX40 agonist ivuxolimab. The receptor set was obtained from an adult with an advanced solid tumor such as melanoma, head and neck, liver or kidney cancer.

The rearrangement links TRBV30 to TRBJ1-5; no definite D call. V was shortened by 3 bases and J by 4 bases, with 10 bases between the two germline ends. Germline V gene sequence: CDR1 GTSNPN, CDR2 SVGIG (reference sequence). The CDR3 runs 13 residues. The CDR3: CAWSPGLNQPQHF. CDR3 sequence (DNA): TGTGCCTGGAGCCCGGGTCTTAATCAGCCCCAGCATTTT.

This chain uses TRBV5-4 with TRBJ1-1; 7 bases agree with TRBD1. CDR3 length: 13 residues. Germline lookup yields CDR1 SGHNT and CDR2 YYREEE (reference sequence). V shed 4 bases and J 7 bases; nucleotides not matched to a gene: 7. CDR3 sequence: CASSTTGTDEAFF. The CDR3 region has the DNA TGTGCCAGCAGCACAACCGGGACAGATGAAGCTTTCTTT.

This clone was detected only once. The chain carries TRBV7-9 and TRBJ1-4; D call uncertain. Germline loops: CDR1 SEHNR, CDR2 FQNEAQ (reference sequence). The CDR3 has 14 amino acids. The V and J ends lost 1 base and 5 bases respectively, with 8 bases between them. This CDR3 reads CASSLGGGNEKLFF. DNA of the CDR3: TGTGCCAGCAGCTTAGGCGGTGGGAATGAAAAACTGTTTTTT. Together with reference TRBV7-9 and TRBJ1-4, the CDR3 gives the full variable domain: DTGVSQNPRHKITKRGQNVTFRCDPISEHNRLYWYRQTLGQGPEFLTYFQNEAQLEKSRLLSDRFSAERPKGSFSTLEIQRTEQGDSAMYLCASSLGGGNEKLFFGSGTQLSVL.

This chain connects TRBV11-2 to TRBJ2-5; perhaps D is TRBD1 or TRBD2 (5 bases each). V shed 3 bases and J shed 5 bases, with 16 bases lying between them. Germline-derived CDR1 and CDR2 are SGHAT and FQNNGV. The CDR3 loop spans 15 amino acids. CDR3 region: CASSLSGTQGETQYF. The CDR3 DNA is TGTGCCAGCAGCTTGTCCGGGACCCAGGGCGAGACCCAGTACTTC.

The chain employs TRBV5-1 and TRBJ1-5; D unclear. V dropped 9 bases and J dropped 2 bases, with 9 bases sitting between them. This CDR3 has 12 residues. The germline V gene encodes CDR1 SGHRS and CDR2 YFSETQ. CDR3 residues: CATSTCNQPQHF. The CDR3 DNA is TGCGCCACTTCGACATGCAATCAGCCCCAGCATTTT.

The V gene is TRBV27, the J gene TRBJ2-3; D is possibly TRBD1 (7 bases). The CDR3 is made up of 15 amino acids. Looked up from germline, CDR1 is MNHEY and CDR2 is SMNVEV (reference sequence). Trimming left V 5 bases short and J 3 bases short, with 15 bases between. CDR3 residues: CASSPYPGGTDTQYF. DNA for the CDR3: TGTGCCAGCAGTCCTTACCCAGGGGGGACAGATACGCAGTATTTT.

The CDR3 region is CASSFNQGGNEQFF. The CDR3 coding sequence is TGTGCCAGCAGCTTCAACCAGGGTGGTAATGAGCAGTTCTTC. The rearrangement links TRBV7-2 to TRBJ2-1, with a weak D call TRBD1 (5 bases). CDR1 is SGHTA, CDR2 FQGNSA, per germline. Trimming removed 3 bases from V and 7 bases from J, with 13 bases in between. The CDR3 runs 14 residues.

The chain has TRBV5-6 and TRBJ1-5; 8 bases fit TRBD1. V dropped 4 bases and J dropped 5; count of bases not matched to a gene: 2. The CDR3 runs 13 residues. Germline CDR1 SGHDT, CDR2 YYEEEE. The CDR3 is CASSQQGDQPQHF. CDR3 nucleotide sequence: TGTGCCAGCAGCCAACAGGGGGATCAGCCCCAGCATTTT.

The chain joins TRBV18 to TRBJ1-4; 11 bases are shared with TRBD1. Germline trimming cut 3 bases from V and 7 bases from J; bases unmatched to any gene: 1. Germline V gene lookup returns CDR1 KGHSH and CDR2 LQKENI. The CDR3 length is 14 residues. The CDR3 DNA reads TGTGCCAGCTCACCGGGGACAGGGGGTGAAAAACTGTTTTTT. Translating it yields CASSPGTGGEKLFF. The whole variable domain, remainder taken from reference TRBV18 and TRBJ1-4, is NAGVMQNPRHLVRRRGQEARLRCSPMKGHSHVYWYRQLPEEGLKFMVYLQKENIIDESGMPKERFSAEFPKEGPSILRIQQVVRGDSAAYFCASSPGTGGEKLFFGSGTQLSVL.

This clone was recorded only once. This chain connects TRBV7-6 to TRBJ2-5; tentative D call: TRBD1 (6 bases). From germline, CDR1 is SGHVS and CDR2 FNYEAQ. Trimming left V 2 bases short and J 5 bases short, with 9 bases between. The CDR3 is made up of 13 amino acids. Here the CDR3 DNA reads TGTGCCAGCAGCTTACCCACAGGGGAGACCCAGTACTTC. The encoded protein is CASSLPTGETQYF.

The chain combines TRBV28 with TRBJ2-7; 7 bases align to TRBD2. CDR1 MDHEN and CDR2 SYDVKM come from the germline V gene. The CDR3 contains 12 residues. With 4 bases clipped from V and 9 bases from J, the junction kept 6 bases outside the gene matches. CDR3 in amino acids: CASSSGRVGQYV. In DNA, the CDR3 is TGTGCCAGCAGTTCGGGGAGGGTCGGGCAGTACGTC.

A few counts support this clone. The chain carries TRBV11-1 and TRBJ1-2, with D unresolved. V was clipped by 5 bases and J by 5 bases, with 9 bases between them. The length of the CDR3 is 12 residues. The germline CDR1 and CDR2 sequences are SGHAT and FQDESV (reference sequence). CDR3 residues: CASSLGGYGYTF. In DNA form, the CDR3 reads TGTGCCAGCAGCCTGGGAGGGTATGGCTACACCTTC.

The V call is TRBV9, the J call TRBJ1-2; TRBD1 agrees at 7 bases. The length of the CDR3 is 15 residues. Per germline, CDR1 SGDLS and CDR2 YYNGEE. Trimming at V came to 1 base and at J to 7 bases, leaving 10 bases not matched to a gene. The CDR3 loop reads CASSVNTAGGSGYTF. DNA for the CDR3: TGTGCCAGCAGCGTAAACACAGCAGGGGGATCTGGCTACACCTTC.

CDR3 nucleotides: TGTGCCAGCAGCCAAGACGGGAACACTGAAGCTTTCTTT. Protein: CASSQDGNTEAFF. The genes are TRBV6-6 and TRBJ1-1; D is ambiguous. Germline values: CDR1 MNHNY, CDR2 SVGAGI (reference sequence). The CDR3 runs 13 residues. Deletions cut 6 bases from V and 1 base from J, with 9 bases between.

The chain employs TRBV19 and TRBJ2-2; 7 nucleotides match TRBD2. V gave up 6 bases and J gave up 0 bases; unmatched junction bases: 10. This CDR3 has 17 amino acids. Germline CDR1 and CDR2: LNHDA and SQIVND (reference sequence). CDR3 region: CASSLSRGVTNTGELFF. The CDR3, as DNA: TGTGCCAGTAGCCTATCCCGGGGGGTCACGAACACCGGGGAGCTGTTTTTT.

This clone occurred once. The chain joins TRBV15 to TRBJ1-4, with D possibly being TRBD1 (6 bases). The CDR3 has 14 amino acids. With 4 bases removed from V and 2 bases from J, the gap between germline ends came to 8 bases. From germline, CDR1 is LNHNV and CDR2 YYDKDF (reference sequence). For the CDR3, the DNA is TGTGCCACCAGCAACAGGGCGACTAATGAAAAACTGTTTTTT. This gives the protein CATSNRATNEKLFF.